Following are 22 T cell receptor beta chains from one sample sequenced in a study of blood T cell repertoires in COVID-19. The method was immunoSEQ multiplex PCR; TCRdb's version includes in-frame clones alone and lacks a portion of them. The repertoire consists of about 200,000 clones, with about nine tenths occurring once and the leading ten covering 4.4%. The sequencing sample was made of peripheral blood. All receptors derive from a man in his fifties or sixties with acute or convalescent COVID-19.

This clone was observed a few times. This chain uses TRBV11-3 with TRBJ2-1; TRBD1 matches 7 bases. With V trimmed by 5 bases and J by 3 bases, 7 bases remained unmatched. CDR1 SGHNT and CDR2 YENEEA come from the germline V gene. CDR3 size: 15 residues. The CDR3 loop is CASSQPGQHYNEQFF. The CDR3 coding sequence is TGTGCCAGCAGCCAACCGGGACAGCACTACAATGAGCAGTTCTTC.

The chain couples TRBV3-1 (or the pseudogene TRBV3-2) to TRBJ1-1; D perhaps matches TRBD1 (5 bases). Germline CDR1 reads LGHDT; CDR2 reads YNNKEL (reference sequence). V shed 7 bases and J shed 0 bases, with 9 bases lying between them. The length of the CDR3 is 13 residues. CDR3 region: CASINRMNTEAFF. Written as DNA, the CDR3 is TGTGCCAGCATCAACAGGATGAACACTGAAGCTTTCTTT.

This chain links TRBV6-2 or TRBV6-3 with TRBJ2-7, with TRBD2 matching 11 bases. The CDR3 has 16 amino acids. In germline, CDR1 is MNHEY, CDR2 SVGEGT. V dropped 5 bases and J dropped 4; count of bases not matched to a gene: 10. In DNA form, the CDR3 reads TGTGCCAGCAGTAGTCCTAGCGGGGGGCGTATGTACGAGCAGTACTTC. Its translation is CASSSPSGGRMYEQYF.

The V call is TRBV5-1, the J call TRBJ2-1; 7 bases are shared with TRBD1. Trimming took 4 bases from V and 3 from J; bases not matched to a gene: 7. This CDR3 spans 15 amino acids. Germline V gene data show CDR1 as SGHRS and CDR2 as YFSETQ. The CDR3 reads CASSDRDSHYNEQFF. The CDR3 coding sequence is TGCGCCAGCAGCGACCGGGACAGTCACTACAATGAGCAGTTCTTC.

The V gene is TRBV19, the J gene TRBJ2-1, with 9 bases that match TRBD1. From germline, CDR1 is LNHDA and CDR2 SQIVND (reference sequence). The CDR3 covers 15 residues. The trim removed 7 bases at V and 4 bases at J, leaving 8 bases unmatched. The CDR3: CASITTGTGYNEQFF. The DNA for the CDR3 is TGTGCCAGTATCACAACCGGGACAGGGTACAATGAGCAGTTCTTC. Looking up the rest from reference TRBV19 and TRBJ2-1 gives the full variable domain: DGGITQSPKYLFRKEGQNVTLSCEQNLNHDAMYWYRQDPGQGLRLIYYSQIVNDFQKGDIAEGYSVSREKKESFPLTVTSAQKNPTAFYLCASITTGTGYNEQFFGPGTRLTVL.

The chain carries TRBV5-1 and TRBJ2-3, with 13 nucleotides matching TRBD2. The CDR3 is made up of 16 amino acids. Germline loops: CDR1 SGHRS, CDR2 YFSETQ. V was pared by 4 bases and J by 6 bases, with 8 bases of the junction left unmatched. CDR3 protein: CASSRTSGGAGDTQYF. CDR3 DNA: TGCGCCAGCAGCAGAACTAGCGGGGGGGCCGGGGATACGCAGTATTTT.

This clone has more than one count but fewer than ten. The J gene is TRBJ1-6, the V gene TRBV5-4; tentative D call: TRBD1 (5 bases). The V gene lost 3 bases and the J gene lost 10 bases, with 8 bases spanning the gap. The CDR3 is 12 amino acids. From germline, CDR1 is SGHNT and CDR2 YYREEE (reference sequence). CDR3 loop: CASSSTASPLHF. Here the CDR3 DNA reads TGTGCCAGCAGCTCGACAGCCTCACCCCTCCACTTT.

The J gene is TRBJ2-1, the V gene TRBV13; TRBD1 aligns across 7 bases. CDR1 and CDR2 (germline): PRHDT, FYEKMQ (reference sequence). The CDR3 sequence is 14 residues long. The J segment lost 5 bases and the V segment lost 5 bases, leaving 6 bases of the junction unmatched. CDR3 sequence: CASSQGGSNNEQFF. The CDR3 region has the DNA TGTGCCAGCAGCCAAGGGGGCTCAAACAATGAGCAGTTCTTC.

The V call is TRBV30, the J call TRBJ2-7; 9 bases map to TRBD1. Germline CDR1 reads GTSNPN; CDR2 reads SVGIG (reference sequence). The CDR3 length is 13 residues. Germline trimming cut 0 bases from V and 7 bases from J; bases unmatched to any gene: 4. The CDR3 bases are TGTGCCTGGAGTGTGCGACAGGGGGGTGAGCAGTACTTC. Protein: CAWSVRQGGEQYF.

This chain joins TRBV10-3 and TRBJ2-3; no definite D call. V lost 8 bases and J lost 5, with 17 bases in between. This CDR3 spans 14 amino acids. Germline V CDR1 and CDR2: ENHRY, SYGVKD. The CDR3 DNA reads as TGTGCCATCTGGGCAGGAAACACAGTAGATACGCAGTATTTT. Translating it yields CAIWAGNTVDTQYF.

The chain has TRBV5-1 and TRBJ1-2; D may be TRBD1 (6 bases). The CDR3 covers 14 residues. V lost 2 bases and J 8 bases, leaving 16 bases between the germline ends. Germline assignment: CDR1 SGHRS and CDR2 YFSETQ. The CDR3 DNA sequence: TGCGCCAGCAGCTTAACAGGGACGGGTGAAGGCTACACCTTC. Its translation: CASSLTGTGEGYTF.

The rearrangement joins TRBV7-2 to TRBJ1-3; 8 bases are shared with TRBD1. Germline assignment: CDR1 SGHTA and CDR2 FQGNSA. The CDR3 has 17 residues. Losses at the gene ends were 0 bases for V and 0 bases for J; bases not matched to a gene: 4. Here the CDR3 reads CASSLAWDRYSGNTIYF. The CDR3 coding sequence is TGTGCCAGCAGCTTAGCTTGGGACAGGTACTCTGGAAACACCATATATTTT.

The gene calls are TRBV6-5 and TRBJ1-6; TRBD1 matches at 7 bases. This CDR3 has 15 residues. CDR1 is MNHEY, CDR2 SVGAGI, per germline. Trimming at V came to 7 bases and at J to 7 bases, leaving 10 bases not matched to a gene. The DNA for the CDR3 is TGTGCCAGCACCCGACAGGGTGCGGGGAATTCACCCCTCCACTTT. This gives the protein CASTRQGAGNSPLHF.

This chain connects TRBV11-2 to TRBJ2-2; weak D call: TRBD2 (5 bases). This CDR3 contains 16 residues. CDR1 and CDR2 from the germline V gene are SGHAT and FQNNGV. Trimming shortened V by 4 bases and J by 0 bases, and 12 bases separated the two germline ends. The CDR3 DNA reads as TGTGCCAGCAGCTACGGGAATGGGGCGAACACCGGGGAGCTGTTTTTT. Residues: CASSYGNGANTGELFF.

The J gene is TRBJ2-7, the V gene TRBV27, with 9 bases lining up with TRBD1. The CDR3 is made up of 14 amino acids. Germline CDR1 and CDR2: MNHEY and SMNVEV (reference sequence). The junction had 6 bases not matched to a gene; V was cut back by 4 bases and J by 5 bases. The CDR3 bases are TGTGCCAGCAGTTGGCAAAGGACAGGGGACGAGCAGTACTTC. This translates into CASSWQRTGDEQYF.

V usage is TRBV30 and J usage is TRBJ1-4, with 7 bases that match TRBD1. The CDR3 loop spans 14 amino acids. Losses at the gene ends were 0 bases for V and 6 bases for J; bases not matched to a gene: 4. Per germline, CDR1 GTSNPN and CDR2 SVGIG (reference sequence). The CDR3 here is CAWSVGTVDEKLFF. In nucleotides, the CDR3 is TGTGCCTGGAGTGTTGGGACAGTGGATGAAAAACTGTTTTTT.

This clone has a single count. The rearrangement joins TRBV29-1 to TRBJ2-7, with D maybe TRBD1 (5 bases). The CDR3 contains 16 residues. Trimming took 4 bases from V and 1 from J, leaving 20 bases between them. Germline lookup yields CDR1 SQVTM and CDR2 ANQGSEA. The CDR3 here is CSVARPKGHDSYEQYF. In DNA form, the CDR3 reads TGCAGCGTTGCGCGACCGAAAGGACACGATTCCTACGAGCAGTACTTC.

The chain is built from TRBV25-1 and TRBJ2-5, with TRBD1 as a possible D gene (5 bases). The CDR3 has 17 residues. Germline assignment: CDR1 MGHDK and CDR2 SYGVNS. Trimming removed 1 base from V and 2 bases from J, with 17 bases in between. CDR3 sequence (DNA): TGTGCCAGCAGTGAATTGGGTGAATATGCAGGGCAAGAGACCCAGTACTTC. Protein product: CASSELGEYAGQETQYF.

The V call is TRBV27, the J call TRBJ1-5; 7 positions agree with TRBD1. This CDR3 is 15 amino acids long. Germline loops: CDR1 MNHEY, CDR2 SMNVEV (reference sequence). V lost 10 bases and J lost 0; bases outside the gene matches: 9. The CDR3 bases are TGTGCCACATTTTCTCGGGACAGTAGCAATCAGCCCCAGCATTTT. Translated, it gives CATFSRDSSNQPQHF.

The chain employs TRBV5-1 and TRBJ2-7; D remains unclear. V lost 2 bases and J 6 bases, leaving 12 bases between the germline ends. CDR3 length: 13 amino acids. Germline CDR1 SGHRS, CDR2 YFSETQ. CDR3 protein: CASSFGVLSEQYF. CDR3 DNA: TGCGCCAGCAGCTTCGGTGTCCTCTCCGAGCAGTACTTC.

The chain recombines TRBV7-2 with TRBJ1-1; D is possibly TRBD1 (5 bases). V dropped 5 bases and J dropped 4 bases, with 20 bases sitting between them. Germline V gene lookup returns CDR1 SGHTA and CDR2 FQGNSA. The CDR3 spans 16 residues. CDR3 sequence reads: CASSLWDSQLGTEAFF. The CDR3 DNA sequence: TGTGCCAGCAGCCTGTGGGACTCACAGTTGGGCACTGAAGCTTTCTTT. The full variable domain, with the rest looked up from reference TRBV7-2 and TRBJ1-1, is GAGVSQSPSNKVTEKGKDVELRCDPISGHTALYWYRQSLGQGLEFLIYFQGNSAPDKSGLPSDRFSAERTGGSVSTLTIQRTQQEDSAVYLCASSLWDSQLGTEAFFGQGTRLTVV.

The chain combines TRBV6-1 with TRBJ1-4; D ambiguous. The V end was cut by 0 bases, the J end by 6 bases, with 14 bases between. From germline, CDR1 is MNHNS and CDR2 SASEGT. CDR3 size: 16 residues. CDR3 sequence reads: CASSEASDIRYEKLFF. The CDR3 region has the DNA TGTGCCAGCAGTGAAGCGTCAGACATTCGATATGAAAAACTGTTTTTT.